Each of the 13 T cell receptor beta chains below was sequenced from the same sample in a study of blood T cell repertoires in COVID-19. TCRdb keeps only in-frame clones here, not all; method: immunoSEQ multiplex PCR. The table lists over 85,000 clones, more than 65% of them singletons. The source material was peripheral blood. The receptors were sampled from a man between 60 and 75 years old with acute or convalescent COVID-19.

The chain is built from TRBV6-5 and TRBJ1-1; TRBD1 is a possible D gene (6 bases). The germline CDR1 and CDR2 sequences are MNHEY and SVGAGI. The CDR3 extends over 13 amino acids. Trimming took off 10 bases at V and 9 bases at J, with 21 bases between the two ends. The CDR3 bases are TGTGCCACCTCAGGGGCGTTCGAGGGAAAAGCTTTCTTT. Protein sequence: CATSGAFEGKAFF.

The CDR3 reads CASSPDRGAGNTIYF. CDR3 coding DNA: TGTGCCAGCAGTCCCGACAGGGGCGCTGGAAACACCATATATTTT. The chain links TRBV3-1 (or the pseudogene TRBV3-2) to TRBJ1-3; TRBD1 matches at 8 bases. The germline CDR1 and CDR2 sequences are LGHDT and YNNKEL (reference sequence). V shed 6 bases, J shed 2 bases, and the junction held 6 bases outside the gene matches. The CDR3 has 15 residues.

V gene TRBV3-1 (or the pseudogene TRBV3-2) combines with J gene TRBJ1-3, with D perhaps matching TRBD1 (6 bases). The CDR3 length is 14 residues. Germline V lookup: CDR1 LGHDT, CDR2 YNNKEL (reference sequence). The ends were cut back, 4 bases at V and 2 bases at J, with 9 bases in the middle. The CDR3 region is CASSLQGAGNTIYF. As DNA, the CDR3 is TGTGCCAGCAGCCTACAGGGTGCTGGAAACACCATATATTTT.

This chain connects TRBV18 to TRBJ2-2, with D uncertain. The CDR3 has 14 residues. CDR1 KGHSH and CDR2 LQKENI come from the germline V gene. Deletions cut 2 bases from V and 4 bases from J, with 8 bases between. This chain's CDR3 is CASSPELSTGELFF. CDR3 nucleotide sequence: TGTGCCAGCTCACCAGAGCTAAGCACCGGGGAGCTGTTTTTT.

This rearrangement joins TRBV4-2 to TRBJ2-3; 11 nucleotides match TRBD2. This CDR3 has 18 residues. Unmatched junction bases numbered 13, after V lost 3 bases and J lost 5 bases. Per germline, CDR1 LGHNA and CDR2 YNFKEQ. In nucleotides, the CDR3 is TGTGCCAGCAGCCAGGTAGCGGGGGGGCAGAGAGGGCGAGATACGCAGTATTTT. The encoded protein is CASSQVAGGQRGRDTQYF.

Written as DNA, the CDR3 is TGTGCCAGCTCACCAGGCGGTTATCGTGGCTACGAGCAGTACTTC. Its translation: CASSPGGYRGYEQYF. The gene calls are TRBV18 and TRBJ2-7; D remains ambiguous. V was cut by 2 bases and J by 3 bases, with 14 bases left in between. Germline V gene lookup returns CDR1 KGHSH and CDR2 LQKENI. The CDR3 extends over 15 amino acids.

The chain couples TRBV5-1 to TRBJ2-7; 10 positions agree with TRBD1. The CDR3 spans 15 residues. V was pared by 3 bases and J by 2 bases, with 5 bases of the junction left unmatched. CDR1 SGHRS and CDR2 YFSETQ come from the germline V gene. CDR3 sequence: CASSSDGTGAYEQYF. The CDR3, as DNA: TGCGCCAGCAGCTCGGACGGGACAGGGGCCTACGAGCAGTACTTC.

The rearrangement uses TRBV3-1 (or the pseudogene TRBV3-2) and TRBJ2-2; 7 bases are shared with TRBD1. The germline CDR1 and CDR2 sequences are LGHDT and YNNKEL (reference sequence). The CDR3 has 14 amino acids. Germline trimming cut 4 bases from V and 4 bases from J; bases unmatched to any gene: 3. The CDR3 sequence is CASSRGGGTGELFF. Here the CDR3 DNA reads TGTGCCAGCAGCCGAGGGGGCGGCACCGGGGAGCTGTTTTTT.

V is TRBV7-2 and J is TRBJ1-5; TRBD1 is a possible D gene (5 bases). Deletions cut 3 bases from V and 2 bases from J, with 8 bases between. This CDR3 spans 14 amino acids. The germline V gene has CDR1 SGHTA and CDR2 FQGNSA. The CDR3 DNA reads TGTGCCAGCAGCTTTGACAGAGGCAATCAGCCCCAGCATTTT. This encodes CASSFDRGNQPQHF.

This clone occurred a few times. This chain joins TRBV6-9 and TRBJ1-3, with D uncertain. Deletions cut 5 bases from V and 7 bases from J, with 9 bases between. CDR1 is MNHGY and CDR2 is SVAAGI in the germline V gene. The CDR3 loop spans 12 amino acids. CDR3 DNA: TGTGCCAGCAGTAACTCCGGTAACACCATATATTTT. Translating it yields CASSNSGNTIYF.

V and J are TRBV7-3 and TRBJ2-1; 8 bases agree with TRBD2. The V and J ends lost 5 bases and 0 bases, in that order; junction bases with no gene match: 6. The CDR3 is made up of 16 amino acids. Germline V CDR1 and CDR2: SGHTA, FQGTGA. The CDR3 nucleotides read TGTGCCAGCAGCCCCATAGCGGGGAGCTCCTACAATGAGCAGTTCTTC. This sequence encodes CASSPIAGSSYNEQFF.

The chain recombines TRBV28 with TRBJ1-6; D is perhaps TRBD1 (5 bases). Between the trimmed V and J ends, which lost 6 bases and 0 bases, there was a span of 12 bases. This CDR3 is built from 16 residues. Germline V lookup: CDR1 MDHEN, CDR2 SYDVKM. CDR3: CASRGRQSSYNSPLHF. Written as DNA, the CDR3 is TGTGCCAGCAGGGGGCGGCAGAGCTCCTATAATTCACCCCTCCACTTT.

The rearrangement links TRBV5-1 to TRBJ1-1; TRBD1 matches at 9 bases. V trimming: 5 bases; J trimming: 1 base; junction bases outside the gene matches: 6. The CDR3 covers 15 residues. Germline CDR1 is SGHRS and CDR2 is YFSETQ. As DNA, the CDR3 is TGCGCCAGCAGGGAACAGGGGGCTGGGAACACTGAAGCTTTCTTT. Encoded protein: CASREQGAGNTEAFF.